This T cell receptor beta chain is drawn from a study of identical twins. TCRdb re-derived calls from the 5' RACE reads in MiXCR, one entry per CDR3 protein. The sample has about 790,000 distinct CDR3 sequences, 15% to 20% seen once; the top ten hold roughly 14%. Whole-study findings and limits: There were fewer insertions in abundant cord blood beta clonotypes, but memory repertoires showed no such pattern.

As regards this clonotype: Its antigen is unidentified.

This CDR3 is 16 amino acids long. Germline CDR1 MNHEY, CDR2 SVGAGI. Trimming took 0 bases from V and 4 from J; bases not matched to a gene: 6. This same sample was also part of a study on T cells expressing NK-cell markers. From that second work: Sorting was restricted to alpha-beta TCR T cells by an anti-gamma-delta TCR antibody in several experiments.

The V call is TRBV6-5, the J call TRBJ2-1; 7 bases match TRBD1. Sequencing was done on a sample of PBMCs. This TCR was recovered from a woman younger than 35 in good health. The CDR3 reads CASSYSAGQAYNEQFF. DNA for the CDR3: TGTGCCAGCAGTTACTCGGCCGGACAGGCGTACAATGAGCAGTTCTTC.